This T cell receptor (beta chain) was sequenced for a study of shared clonotypes between healthy human individuals. Among the donors, all were Caucasian adults who lived in Nashville, Tennessee. The V end was cut by 2 bases, the J end by 6 bases, with 10 bases between. Germline V gives CDR1 MNHEY, CDR2 SVGAGI. CDR3 length: 14 amino acids. Sequencing was performed with immunoSEQ multiplex PCR; in TCRdb, only in-frame clones are kept and a portion is missing. This sample yields some 2,400,000 clones, of which approximately 94% are seen a single time; roughly 0.13% belongs to the top ten. This chain connects TRBV6-5 to TRBJ2-2; D is ambiguous. Sequencing was done on a sample of naive CD4+ T cells sorted from blood. Subset described: CD45RA+ positively selected. This TCR derives from a man aged 18 to 29 in good health. CDR3 bases: TGTGCCAGCAGTTACGGTCCTCTAGCCGGGGAGCTGTTTTTT. Translating gives CASSYGPLAGELFF.